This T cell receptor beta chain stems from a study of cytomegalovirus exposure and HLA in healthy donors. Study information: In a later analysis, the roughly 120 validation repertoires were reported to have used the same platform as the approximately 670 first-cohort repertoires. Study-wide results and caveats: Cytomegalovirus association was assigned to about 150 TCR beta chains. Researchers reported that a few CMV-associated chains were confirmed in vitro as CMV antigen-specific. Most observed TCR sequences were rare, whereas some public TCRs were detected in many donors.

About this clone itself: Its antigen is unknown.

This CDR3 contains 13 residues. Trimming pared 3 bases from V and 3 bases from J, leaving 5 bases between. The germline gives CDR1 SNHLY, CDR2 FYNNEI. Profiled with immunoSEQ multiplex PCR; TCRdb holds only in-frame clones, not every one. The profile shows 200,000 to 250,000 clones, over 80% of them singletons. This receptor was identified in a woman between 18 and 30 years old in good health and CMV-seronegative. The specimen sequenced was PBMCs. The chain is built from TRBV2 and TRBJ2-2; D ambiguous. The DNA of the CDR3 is TGTGCCAGCAGTGAGTCGCACACCGGGGAGCTGTTTTTT. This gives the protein CASSESHTGELFF.